The clone carrying this T cell receptor beta chain was seen only once. This sample was taken from a study of blood T cell repertoires in COVID-19. Across the whole study: Spain, Italy and the United States supplied samples that represented acute and convalescent COVID-19.

The CDR3 contains 15 residues. The germline V gene encodes CDR1 MNHNY and CDR2 SVGAGI (reference sequence). V lost 5 bases, J lost 2 bases, and 2 bases stayed unmatched. TCRdb's copy holds only in-frame clones and misses some; the assay was immunoSEQ multiplex PCR. The sample records roughly 90,000 clones, approximately 85% being singletons. The source material was peripheral blood. The receptor comes from a human donor in a cohort sampled during active COVID-19. The chain recombines TRBV6-6 with TRBJ2-2, with 10 nucleotides matching TRBD2. CDR3 in DNA: TGTGCCAGCAGTCGGACTAGCGGCAACACCGGGGAGCTGTTTTTT. Translating it yields CASSRTSGNTGELFF.